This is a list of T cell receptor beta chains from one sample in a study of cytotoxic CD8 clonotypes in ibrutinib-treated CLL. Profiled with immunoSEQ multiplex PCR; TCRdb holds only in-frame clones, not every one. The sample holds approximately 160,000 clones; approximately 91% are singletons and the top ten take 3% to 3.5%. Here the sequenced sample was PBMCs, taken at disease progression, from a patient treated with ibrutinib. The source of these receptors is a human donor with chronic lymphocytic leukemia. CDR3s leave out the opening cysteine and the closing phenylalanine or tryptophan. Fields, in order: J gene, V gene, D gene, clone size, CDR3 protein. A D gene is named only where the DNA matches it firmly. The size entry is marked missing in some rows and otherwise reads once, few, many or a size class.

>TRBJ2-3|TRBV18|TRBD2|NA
ASSPTSDSTDTQY
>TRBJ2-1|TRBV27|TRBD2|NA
ASSLLGLAGAYNEQF
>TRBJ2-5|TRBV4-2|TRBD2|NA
ASSRGLDGETQY
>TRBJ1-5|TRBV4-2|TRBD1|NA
ASSQPTGGEPQH
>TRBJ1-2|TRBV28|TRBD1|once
ASSLRDRGFSANYGYT
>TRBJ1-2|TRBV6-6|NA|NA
ASSYATGNYGYT
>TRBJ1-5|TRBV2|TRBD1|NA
ASSEAHRGPRNQPQH
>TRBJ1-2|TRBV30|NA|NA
AWSVGYGYT
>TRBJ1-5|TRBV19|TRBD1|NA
ASSMDRNQPQH
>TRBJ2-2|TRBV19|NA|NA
ASSQGANTGELF
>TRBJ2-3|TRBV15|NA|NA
ATSRDRGAYTDTQY
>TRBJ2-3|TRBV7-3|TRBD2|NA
ASSSGLAGAVDTQY
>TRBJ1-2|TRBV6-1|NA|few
ASSELRGSGGYT
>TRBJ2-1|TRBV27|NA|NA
ASSHGPGNEQF
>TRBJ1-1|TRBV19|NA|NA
ASRSAGRWGTEAF
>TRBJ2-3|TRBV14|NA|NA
ASSPGPRDTQY
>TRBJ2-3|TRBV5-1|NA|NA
ASSLDWGPRDTQY
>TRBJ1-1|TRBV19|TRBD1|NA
ASSTRQGPGNTEAF
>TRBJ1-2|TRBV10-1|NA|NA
ASILCGYT
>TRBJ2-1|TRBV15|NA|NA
ATSRTREGANEQF
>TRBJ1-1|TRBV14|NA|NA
ASSQVYRGSEAF
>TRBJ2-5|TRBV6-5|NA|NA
ASSYYDRQETQY
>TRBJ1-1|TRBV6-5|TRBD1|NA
ASSAGTGEAF
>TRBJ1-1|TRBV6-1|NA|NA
ASSDGGKNTEAF
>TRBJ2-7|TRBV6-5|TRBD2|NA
ASSRAGTKNYEQY
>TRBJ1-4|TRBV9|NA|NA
ASSVGGLANEKLF
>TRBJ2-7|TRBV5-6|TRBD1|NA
ASSFGTASYEQY
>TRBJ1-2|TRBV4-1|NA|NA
ASSQDLGRVPYGYT
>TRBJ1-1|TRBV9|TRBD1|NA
ASSVENRGDTEAF
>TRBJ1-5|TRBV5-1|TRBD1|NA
ASSPDRGDQPQH
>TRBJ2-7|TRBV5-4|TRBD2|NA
ASSASGGSDRQY
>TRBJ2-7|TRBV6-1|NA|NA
ASVSGYEQY
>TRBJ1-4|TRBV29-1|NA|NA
SVHVSNEKLF
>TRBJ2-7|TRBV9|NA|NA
ASSEGPLGHTLTYEQY
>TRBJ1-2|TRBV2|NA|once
ASRAGREGGYT
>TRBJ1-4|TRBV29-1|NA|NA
SAETGKGEKLF
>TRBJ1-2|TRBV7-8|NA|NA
ASSLAPFSGNTNYGYT